These 27 T cell receptor beta chains originate from one sample sequenced in a study of blood T cell repertoires in COVID-19. Libraries were prepared by immunoSEQ multiplex PCR; TCRdb keeps only in-frame clonotypes and omits some of them. The table shows about 400,000 clones, with around 89% occurring only once. Material for sequencing was PBMCs or T cells enriched from blood (not recorded which). The source of these receptors is a woman aged 25-40 years with acute COVID-19.

The CDR3 DNA reads as TGTGCCACCAGTGAGCAGGACAGGGGCCTGGAGGAGACCCAGTACTTC. This gives the protein CATSEQDRGLEETQYF. V usage is TRBV24-1 and J usage is TRBJ2-5; 9 nucleotides match TRBD1. From germline, CDR1 is KGHDR and CDR2 SFDVKD. V was clipped by 4 bases and J by 5 bases; unmatched bases: 10. This CDR3 has 16 residues.

This clone was recorded a few times. This chain connects TRBV28 to TRBJ1-4, with D hard to call. Trimming took 6 bases from V and 1 from J, leaving 15 bases between them. The CDR3 length is 16 residues. From germline, CDR1 is MDHEN and CDR2 SYDVKM. The CDR3 loop reads CASSDVVSVTNEKLFF. DNA for the CDR3: TGTGCCAGCAGCGATGTGGTATCGGTAACTAATGAAAAACTGTTTTTT.

The V and J genes are TRBV29-1 and TRBJ2-3; 8 bases are a match to TRBD2. The CDR3 spans 15 residues. Germline lookup yields CDR1 SQVTM and CDR2 ANQGSEA. J gave up 3 bases and V 3 bases, and 8 bases lay outside the gene matches. The CDR3 bases are TGCAGCGTTGAGGGGGGACTAGTAGGTACAGATACGCAGTATTTT. Residues: CSVEGGLVGTDTQYF.

This chain links TRBV27 with TRBJ2-1; D gene uncertain. V lost 3 bases and J lost 8, with 5 bases in between. CDR3 length: 11 amino acids. Per germline, CDR1 MNHEY and CDR2 SMNVEV (reference sequence). CDR3 sequence (DNA): TGTGCCAGCAGTTTTCGGGATGAGCAGTTCTTC. This translates into CASSFRDEQFF.

CDR3 region: CSALKTGGYTF. In DNA, the CDR3 is TGCAGTGCTCTAAAAACGGGGGGCTACACCTTC. The rearrangement links TRBV20-1 to TRBJ1-2, with unresolved D. The CDR3 has 11 amino acids. V shed 5 bases and J shed 8 bases, with 12 bases lying between them. Germline V lookup: CDR1 DFQATT, CDR2 SNEGSKA (reference sequence).

This clone appeared a single time. V usage is TRBV7-9 and J usage is TRBJ2-7, with 12 bases matching TRBD1. V shed 0 bases, J shed 7 bases, and the junction held 7 bases outside the gene matches. Germline V lookup: CDR1 SEHNR, CDR2 FQNEAQ (reference sequence). The CDR3 is made up of 16 amino acids. CDR3 bases: TGTGCCAGCAGCTTAGCGCTGGGACAGGGGGCGGAAGAGCAGTACTTC. It translates to CASSLALGQGAEEQYF.

The CDR3 here is CASSQDLGQVNTEAFF. Written as DNA, the CDR3 is TGTGCCAGCAGCCAAGACCTGGGACAGGTGAACACTGAAGCTTTCTTT. The chain couples TRBV14 to TRBJ1-1; TRBD1 agrees at 8 bases. Germline lookup yields CDR1 SGHDN and CDR2 FVKESK. The CDR3 covers 16 residues. Germline trimming cut 0 bases from V and 0 bases from J; bases unmatched to any gene: 3.

The chain uses TRBV11-2 and TRBJ2-2; 8 bases fit TRBD2. J was trimmed by 5 bases and V by 1 base; bases with no gene match: 9. The germline V gene has CDR1 SGHAT and CDR2 FQNNGV. The CDR3 covers 17 residues. CDR3 amino acids: CASSLGWLAGPTGELFF. In DNA form, the CDR3 reads TGTGCCAGCAGCTTAGGATGGTTAGCGGGACCTACCGGGGAGCTGTTTTTT.

In nucleotides, the CDR3 is TGTGCCAGCAGCCTAATGGGCACAGATACGCAGTATTTT. It is translated as CASSLMGTDTQYF. V and J are TRBV5-4 and TRBJ2-3; no clear D. CDR3 length: 13 residues. CDR1 is SGHNT and CDR2 is YYREEE in the germline V gene (reference sequence). Trimming removed 4 bases from V and 1 base from J, with 7 bases in between.

This chain uses TRBV29-1 with TRBJ2-2; 14 bases agree with TRBD2. The CDR3 totals 17 residues. Germline CDR1 and CDR2: SQVTM and ANQGSEA. V shed 7 bases and J 1 base; nucleotides not matched to a gene: 8. The CDR3: CSALPGTSGGNTGELFF. DNA for the CDR3: TGCAGCGCACTGCCGGGGACTAGCGGGGGGAACACCGGGGAGCTGTTTTTT.

About this clone itself: The sample carries other DNA sequences with the same CDR3. This chain joins TRBV5-1 and TRBJ1-5; no definite D call. Germline lookup yields CDR1 SGHRS and CDR2 YFSETQ. The CDR3 is 14 residues long. With 0 bases removed from V and 1 base from J, the gap between germline ends came to 5 bases. Here the CDR3 reads CASSLGGSNQPQHF. CDR3 DNA: TGCGCCAGCAGCTTGGGCGGGAGCAATCAGCCCCAGCATTTT.

This rearrangement joins TRBV24-1 to TRBJ2-1; 9 nucleotides agree with TRBD2. V lost 6 bases, J lost 5 bases, and 7 bases stayed unmatched. Per germline, CDR1 KGHDR and CDR2 SFDVKD. The CDR3 runs to 15 residues. CDR3 protein: CATSIPGTSNNEQFF. The CDR3 region has the DNA TGTGCCACCAGTATCCCCGGGACTAGCAACAATGAGCAGTTCTTC.

The CDR3 sequence is CASTPDRNTGELFF. The CDR3 bases are TGTGCCAGTACCCCGGACAGGAACACCGGGGAGCTGTTTTTT. The rearrangement uses TRBV19 and TRBJ2-2; D possibly corresponds to TRBD1 (6 bases). The CDR3 totals 14 residues. The V gene's germline CDR1 is LNHDA and CDR2 SQIVND (reference sequence). Trimming took 7 bases from V and 1 from J, leaving 10 bases between them.

J is TRBJ1-1 and V is TRBV5-5, with TRBD1 matching over 9 bases. After removal of 2 bases from V and 4 bases from J, the junction contained 6 bases not matched to a gene. The V gene's germline CDR1 is SGHKS and CDR2 YYEKEE (reference sequence). The CDR3 has 15 amino acids. CDR3 amino acids: CASSFRQGGGTEAFF. The CDR3 DNA follows: TGTGCCAGCAGCTTCCGACAGGGGGGTGGCACTGAAGCTTTCTTT.

This chain links TRBV2 with TRBJ2-1, with D perhaps TRBD2 (6 bases). The CDR3 has 12 amino acids. Deletions cut 7 bases from V and 6 bases from J, with 10 bases between. Germline V gene data show CDR1 as SNHLY and CDR2 as FYNNEI. CDR3 DNA: TGTGCCAGCAATGAGACTAGCAATGAGCAGTTCTTC. It specifies CASNETSNEQFF.

The chain carries TRBV5-1 and TRBJ1-2, with TRBD1 identical over 8 bases. V was clipped by 0 bases and J by 4 bases; unmatched bases: 8. CDR3 length: 16 amino acids. CDR1 and CDR2 (germline): SGHRS, YFSETQ. In nucleotides, the CDR3 is TGCGCCAGCAGCTTGGAGGGGCCGGGACAGGTCTATGGCTACACCTTC. It translates to CASSLEGPGQVYGYTF.

This chain's CDR3 is CAIMGLPGEQYF. The CDR3 nucleotides are TGTGCCATCATGGGACTCCCAGGGGAGCAGTACTTC. This chain connects TRBV10-3 to TRBJ2-7; a possible D gene is TRBD2 (6 bases). Trimming removed 7 bases at V and 7 bases at J, with 14 bases between. CDR3 length: 12 amino acids. Per the germline V gene, CDR1 is ENHRY and CDR2 is SYGVKD.

The chain combines TRBV3-1 (or the pseudogene TRBV3-2) with TRBJ2-4, with 8 bases fitting TRBD1. With 1 base clipped from V and 3 bases from J, the junction kept 8 bases outside the gene matches. CDR1 and CDR2 (germline): LGHDT, YNNKEL (reference sequence). This CDR3 comprises 17 residues. Written as DNA, the CDR3 is TGTGCCAGCAGCCAAGGAGGCACAGGGGGAAACAAAAACATTCAGTACTTC. This sequence encodes CASSQGGTGGNKNIQYF.

The rearrangement uses TRBV7-3 and TRBJ2-3; 12 positions agree with TRBD2. Germline values: CDR1 SGHTA, CDR2 FQGTGA. The CDR3 runs to 16 residues. V was clipped by 5 bases and J by 6 bases; unmatched bases: 9. The CDR3 nucleotides read TGTGCCAGCAGCCTTAGACTAGCGGGGGCCTTCGATACGCAGTATTTT. This encodes CASSLRLAGAFDTQYF. Full variable domain (missing parts from reference TRBV7-3 and TRBJ2-3): GAGVSQTPSNKVTEKGKYVELRCDPISGHTALYWYRQSLGQGPEFLIYFQGTGAADDSGLPNDRFFAVRPEGSVSTLKIQRTERGDSAVYLCASSLRLAGAFDTQYFGPGTRLTVL.

The chain recombines TRBV30 with TRBJ1-5, with D possibly matching TRBD1 (5 bases). CDR3 size: 17 residues. Germline CDR1 GTSNPN, CDR2 SVGIG (reference sequence). V gave up 0 bases and J gave up 1 base, with 16 bases separating them. CDR3 in amino acids: CAWSVRIGGRSNQPQHF. The CDR3 DNA sequence: TGTGCCTGGAGTGTACGGATCGGGGGGAGGAGCAATCAGCCCCAGCATTTT.

The chain carries TRBV5-5 and TRBJ2-5; D gene unclear. V lost 4 bases to trimming and J lost 4 bases, with 20 bases between them. The CDR3 spans 16 residues. Germline CDR1 SGHKS, CDR2 YYEKEE (reference sequence). The CDR3 reads CASSHSNSAARETQYF. The CDR3 DNA follows: TGTGCCAGCAGCCACAGTAACTCGGCCGCCCGAGAGACCCAGTACTTC. Using reference TRBV5-5 and TRBJ2-5 for the parts outside the CDR3, the full variable domain is DAGVTQSPTHLIKTRGQQVTLRCSPISGHKSVSWYQQVLGQGPQFIFQYYEKEERGRGNFPDRFSARQFPNYSSELNVNALLLGDSALYLCASSHSNSAARETQYFGPGTRLLVL.

A single count supports this clone. The J gene is TRBJ1-2, the V gene TRBV27, with 9 bases lining up with TRBD1. Per the germline V gene, CDR1 is MNHEY and CDR2 is SMNVEV (reference sequence). With V trimmed by 3 bases and J by 7 bases, 15 bases remained unmatched. The CDR3 is 17 residues long. CDR3 DNA: TGTGCCAGCAGTTTCTTTGGGACAGGGAAGGATGTGGGTGGCTACACCTTC. Its protein is CASSFFGTGKDVGGYTF.

The chain employs TRBV6-5 and TRBJ2-1, with a tentative D call TRBD1 (5 bases). Looked up from germline, CDR1 is MNHEY and CDR2 is SVGAGI. The CDR3 sequence is 13 residues long. V lost 4 bases and J 7 bases, leaving 11 bases between the germline ends. The CDR3 reads CASSSRELNEQFF. In DNA, the CDR3 is TGTGCCAGCAGTTCCAGGGAATTGAATGAGCAGTTCTTC.

V and J are TRBV5-1 and TRBJ2-1, with D unresolved. This CDR3 has 11 residues. V lost 2 bases to trimming and J lost 8 bases, with 5 bases between them. CDR1 and CDR2 from the germline V gene are SGHRS and YFSETQ. The CDR3 sequence: CASSFYDEQFF. The CDR3 DNA sequence: TGCGCCAGCAGCTTTTATGATGAGCAGTTCTTC.

The chain has TRBV14 and TRBJ2-7, with a tentative D call TRBD1 (5 bases). V lost 3 bases, J lost 4 bases, and 13 bases lay in between. The CDR3 sequence is 14 residues long. The germline gives CDR1 SGHDN, CDR2 FVKESK. The CDR3 sequence is CASSHIQGGYEQYF. The CDR3 nucleotides are TGTGCCAGCAGCCATATTCAGGGTGGATACGAGCAGTACTTC.

The chain recombines TRBV7-9 with TRBJ2-2; D gene uncertain. CDR3 length: 17 residues. V shed 5 bases and J shed 0 bases, with 16 bases lying between them. Per the germline V gene, CDR1 is SEHNR and CDR2 is FQNEAQ (reference sequence). The chain's CDR3 is CASSASFPFANTGELFF. CDR3 coding DNA: TGTGCCAGCAGCGCGTCTTTCCCGTTCGCGAACACCGGGGAGCTGTTTTTT.

J is TRBJ2-2 and V is TRBV3-1 (or the pseudogene TRBV3-2); maybe TRBD2 (6 bases). The V gene's germline CDR1 is LGHDT and CDR2 YNNKEL (reference sequence). The CDR3 covers 16 residues. V was pared by 6 bases and J by 5 bases, with 19 bases between. In nucleotides, the CDR3 is TGTGCCAGCAGTCCGCGGGCGGGAAGCGGGACCGGGGAGCTGTTTTTT. The encoded protein is CASSPRAGSGTGELFF.